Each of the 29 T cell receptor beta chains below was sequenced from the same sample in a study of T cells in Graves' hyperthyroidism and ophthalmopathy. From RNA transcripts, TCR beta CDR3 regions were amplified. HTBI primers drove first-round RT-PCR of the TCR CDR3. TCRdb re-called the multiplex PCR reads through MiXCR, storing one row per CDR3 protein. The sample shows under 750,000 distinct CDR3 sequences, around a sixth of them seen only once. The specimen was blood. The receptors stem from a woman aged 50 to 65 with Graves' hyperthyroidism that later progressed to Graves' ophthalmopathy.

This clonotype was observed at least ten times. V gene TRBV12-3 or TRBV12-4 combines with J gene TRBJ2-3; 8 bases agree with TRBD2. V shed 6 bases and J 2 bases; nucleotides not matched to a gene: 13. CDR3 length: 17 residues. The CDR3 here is CASRPTPGRGDTDTQYF. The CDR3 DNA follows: TGTGCCAGCAGACCAACCCCCGGGAGGGGCGACACAGATACGCAGTATTTT.

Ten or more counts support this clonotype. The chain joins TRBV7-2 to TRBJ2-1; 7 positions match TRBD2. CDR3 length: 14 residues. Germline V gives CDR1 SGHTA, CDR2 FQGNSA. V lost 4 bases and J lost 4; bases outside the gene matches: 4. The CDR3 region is CASSSPGLYNEQFF. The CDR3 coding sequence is TGTGCCAGCAGCTCACCGGGACTATACAATGAGCAGTTCTTC.

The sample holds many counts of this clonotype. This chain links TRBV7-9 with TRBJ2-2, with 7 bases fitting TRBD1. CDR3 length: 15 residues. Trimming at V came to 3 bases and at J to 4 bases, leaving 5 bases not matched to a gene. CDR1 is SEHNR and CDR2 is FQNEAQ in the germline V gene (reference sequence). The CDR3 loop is CASSFGTAATGELFF. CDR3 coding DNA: TGTGCCAGCAGCTTCGGGACAGCTGCCACCGGGGAGCTGTTTTTT. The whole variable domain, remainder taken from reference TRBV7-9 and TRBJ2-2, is DTGVSQNPRHKITKRGQNVTFRCDPISEHNRLYWYRQTLGQGPEFLTYFQNEAQLEKSRLLSDRFSAERPKGSFSTLEIQRTEQGDSAMYLCASSFGTAATGELFFGEGSRLTVL.

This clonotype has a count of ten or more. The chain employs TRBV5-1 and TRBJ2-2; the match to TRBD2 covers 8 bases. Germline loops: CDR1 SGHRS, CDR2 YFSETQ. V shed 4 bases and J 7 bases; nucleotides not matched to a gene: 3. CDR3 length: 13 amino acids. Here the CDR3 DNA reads TGCGCCAGCAGCCCCGGGAGGGGCGGGGAGCTGTTTTTT. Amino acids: CASSPGRGGELFF.

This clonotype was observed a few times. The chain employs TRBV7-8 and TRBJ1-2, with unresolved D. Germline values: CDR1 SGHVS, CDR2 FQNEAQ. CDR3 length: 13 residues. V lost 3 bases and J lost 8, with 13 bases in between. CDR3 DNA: TGTGCCAGCAGCTTGGACCGAAGTCGGGGCTACACCTTC. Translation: CASSLDRSRGYTF.

The CDR3 sequence is CASSEGRTGVQPQHF. DNA for the CDR3: TGTGCCAGCAGTGAAGGAAGGACAGGGGTGCAGCCCCAGCATTTT. The chain links TRBV6-1 to TRBJ1-5, with 9 bases lining up with TRBD1. The V segment lost 1 base and the J segment 7 bases; nucleotides outside the gene matches: 5. Germline lookup yields CDR1 MNHNS and CDR2 SASEGT. The CDR3 covers 15 residues.

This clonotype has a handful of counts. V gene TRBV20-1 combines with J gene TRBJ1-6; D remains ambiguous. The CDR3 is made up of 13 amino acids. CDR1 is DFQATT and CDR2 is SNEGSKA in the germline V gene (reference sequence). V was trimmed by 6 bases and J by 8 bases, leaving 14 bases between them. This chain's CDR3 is CSAESTPDSPLHF. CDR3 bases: TGCAGTGCCGAAAGTACGCCAGATTCACCCCTCCACTTT.

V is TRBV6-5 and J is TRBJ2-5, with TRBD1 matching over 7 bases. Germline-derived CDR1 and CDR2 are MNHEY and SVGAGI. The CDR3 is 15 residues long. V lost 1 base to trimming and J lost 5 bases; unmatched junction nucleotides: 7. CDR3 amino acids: CASSYWTGIKETQYF. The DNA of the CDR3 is TGTGCCAGCAGTTACTGGACAGGAATTAAGGAGACCCAGTACTTC.

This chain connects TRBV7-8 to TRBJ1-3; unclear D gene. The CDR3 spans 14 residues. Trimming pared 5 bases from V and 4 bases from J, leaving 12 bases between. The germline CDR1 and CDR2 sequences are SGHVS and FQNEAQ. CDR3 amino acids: CASSQNPRGNTIYF. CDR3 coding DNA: TGTGCCAGCAGCCAAAACCCACGGGGAAACACCATATATTTT.

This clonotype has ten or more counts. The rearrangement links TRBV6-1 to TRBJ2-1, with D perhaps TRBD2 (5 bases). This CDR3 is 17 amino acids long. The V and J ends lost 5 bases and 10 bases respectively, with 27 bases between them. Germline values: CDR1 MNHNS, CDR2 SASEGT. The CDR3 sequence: CASSRVRPGEGVGEQFF. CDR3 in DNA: TGTGCCAGCAGTCGAGTGCGCCCCGGAGAGGGAGTGGGAGAGCAGTTCTTC.

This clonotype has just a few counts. The CDR3 bases are TGCAGCTTGGGACAGGGGATTTGCAATCAGCCCCAGCATTTT. Amino acid sequence: CSLGQGICNQPQHF. The V gene is TRBV20-1, the J gene TRBJ1-5, with 10 bases matching TRBD1. The length of the CDR3 is 14 residues. CDR1 is DFQATT, CDR2 SNEGSKA, per germline (reference sequence).

This chain's CDR3 is CASSQAWADDLSPQHF. The CDR3 nucleotides are TGTGCCAGCAGCCAAGCATGGGCGGACGATTTATCTCCCCAGCATTTT. The rearrangement uses TRBV4-2 and TRBJ1-5; D gene uncertain. V lost 1 base and J lost 10, with 20 bases in between. This CDR3 spans 16 amino acids. CDR1 is LGHNA and CDR2 is YNFKEQ in the germline V gene.

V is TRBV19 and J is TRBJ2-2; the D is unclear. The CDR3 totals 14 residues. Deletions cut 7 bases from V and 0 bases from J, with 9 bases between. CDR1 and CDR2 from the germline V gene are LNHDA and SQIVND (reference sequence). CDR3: CASTAIPNTGELFF. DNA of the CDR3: TGTGCCAGTACGGCCATTCCGAACACCGGGGAGCTGTTTTTT.

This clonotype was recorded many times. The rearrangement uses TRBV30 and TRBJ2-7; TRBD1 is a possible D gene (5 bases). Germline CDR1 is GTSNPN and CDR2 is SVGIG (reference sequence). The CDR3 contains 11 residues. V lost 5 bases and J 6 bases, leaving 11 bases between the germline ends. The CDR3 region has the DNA TGTGCCTGGGCCGGACAATTCGAGCAGTACTTC. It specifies CAWAGQFEQYF.

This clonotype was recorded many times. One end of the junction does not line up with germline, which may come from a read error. In DNA form, the CDR3 reads TGTGCTAGCAGCTCAATGTCGACAGGATGGAACACCGGGGAGCTGTTTTTT. Amino acids: CASSSMSTGWNTGELFF. The chain links TRBV7-7 to TRBJ2-2; D perhaps matches TRBD1 (6 bases). Germline values: CDR1 SSHAT, CDR2 FNYEAQ (reference sequence). This CDR3 has 17 amino acids. Looking up the rest from reference TRBV7-7 and TRBJ2-2 gives the full variable domain: GAGVSQSPRYKVTKRGQDVTLRCDPISSHATLYWYQQALGQGPEFLTYFNYEAQPDKSGLPSDRFSAERPEGSISTLTIQRTEQRDSAMYRCASSSMSTGWNTGELFFGEGSRLTVL.

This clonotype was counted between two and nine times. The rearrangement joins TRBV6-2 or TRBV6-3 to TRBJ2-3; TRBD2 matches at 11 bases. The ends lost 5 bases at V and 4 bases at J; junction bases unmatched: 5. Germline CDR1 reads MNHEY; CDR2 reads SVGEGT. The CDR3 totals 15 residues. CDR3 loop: CASSRPTSGADTQYF. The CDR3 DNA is TGTGCCAGCAGTCGTCCGACTAGCGGGGCAGATACGCAGTATTTT.

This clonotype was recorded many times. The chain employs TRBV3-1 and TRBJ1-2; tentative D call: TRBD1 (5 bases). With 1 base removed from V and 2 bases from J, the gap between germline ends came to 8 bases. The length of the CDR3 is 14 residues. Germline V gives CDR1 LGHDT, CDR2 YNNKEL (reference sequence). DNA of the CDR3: TGTGCCAGCAGCCAAGGGGGCGCGAACTATGGCTACACCTTC. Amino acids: CASSQGGANYGYTF.

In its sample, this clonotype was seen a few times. The CDR3 loop is CATSSERRQGNSPLHF. The DNA for the CDR3 is TGTGCCACCAGCAGCGAGCGGAGGCAGGGGAATTCACCCCTCCACTTT. The J gene is TRBJ1-6, the V gene TRBV15; weak D call: TRBD1 (6 bases). V was shortened by 3 bases and J by 7 bases, with 16 bases between the two germline ends. CDR1 and CDR2 from the germline V gene are LNHNV and YYDKDF (reference sequence). The CDR3 covers 16 residues.

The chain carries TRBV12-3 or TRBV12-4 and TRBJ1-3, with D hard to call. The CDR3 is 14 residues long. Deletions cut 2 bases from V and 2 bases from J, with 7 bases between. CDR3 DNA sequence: TGTGCCAGCAGTTTATCGGCCACTGGAAACACCATATATTTT. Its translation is CASSLSATGNTIYF.

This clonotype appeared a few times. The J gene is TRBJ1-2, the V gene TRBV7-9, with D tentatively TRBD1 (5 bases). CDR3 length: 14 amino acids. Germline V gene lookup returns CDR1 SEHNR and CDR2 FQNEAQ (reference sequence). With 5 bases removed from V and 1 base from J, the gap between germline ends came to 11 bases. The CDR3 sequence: CASSTRQFNYGYTF. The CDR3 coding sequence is TGTGCCAGCAGCACTCGACAGTTTAACTATGGCTACACCTTC.

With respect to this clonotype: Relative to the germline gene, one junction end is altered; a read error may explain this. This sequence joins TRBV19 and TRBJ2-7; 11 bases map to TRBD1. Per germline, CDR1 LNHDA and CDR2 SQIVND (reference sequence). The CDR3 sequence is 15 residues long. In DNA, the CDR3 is TGTACCAGTAGTGGACAGGGGGCGGTTTCGTACGAGCAGTACTTC. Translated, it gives CTSSGQGAVSYEQYF.

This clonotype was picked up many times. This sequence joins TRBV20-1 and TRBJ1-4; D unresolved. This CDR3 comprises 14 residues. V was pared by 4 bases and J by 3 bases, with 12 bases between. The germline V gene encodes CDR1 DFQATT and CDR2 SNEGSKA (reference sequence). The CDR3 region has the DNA TGCAGTGCTACTCACCAGGATCCTAATGAAAAACTGTTTTTT. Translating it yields CSATHQDPNEKLFF.

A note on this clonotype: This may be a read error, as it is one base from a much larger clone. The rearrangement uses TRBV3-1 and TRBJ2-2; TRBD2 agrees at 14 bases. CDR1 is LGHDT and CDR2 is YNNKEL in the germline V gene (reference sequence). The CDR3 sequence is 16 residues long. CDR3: CASSRRTSGGSGGLFF. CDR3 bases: TGTGCCAGCAGCCGAAGGACTAGCGGGGGGTCCGGGGGGCTGTTTTTT.

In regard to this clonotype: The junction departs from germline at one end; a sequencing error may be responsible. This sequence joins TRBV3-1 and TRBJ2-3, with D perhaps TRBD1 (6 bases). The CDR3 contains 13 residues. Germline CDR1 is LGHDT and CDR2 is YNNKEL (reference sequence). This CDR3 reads CASSQTGSDTQYF. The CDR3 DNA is TGCGCCAGCAGCCAAACAGGGTCCGATACGCAGTATTTT.

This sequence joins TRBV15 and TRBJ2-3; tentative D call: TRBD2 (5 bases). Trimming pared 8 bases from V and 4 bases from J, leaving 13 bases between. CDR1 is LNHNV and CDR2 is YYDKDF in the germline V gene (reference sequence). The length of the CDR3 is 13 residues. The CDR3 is CATGSLRADTQYF. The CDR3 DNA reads TGTGCCACCGGTAGCCTGCGGGCAGATACGCAGTATTTT.

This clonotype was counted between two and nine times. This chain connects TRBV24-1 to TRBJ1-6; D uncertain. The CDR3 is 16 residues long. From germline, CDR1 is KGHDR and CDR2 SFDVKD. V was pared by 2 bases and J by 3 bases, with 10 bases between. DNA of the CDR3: TGTGCCACCAGTGATTCTGGGGATCGCTATAATTCACCCCTCCACTTT. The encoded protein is CATSDSGDRYNSPLHF.

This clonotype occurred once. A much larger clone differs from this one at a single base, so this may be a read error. CDR3 DNA sequence: TGTGCCAGTAGTATGCTAGCGGGGGGCCAAGAGACCCAGTACTTC. Its protein is CASSMLAGGQETQYF. The chain employs TRBV19 and TRBJ2-5; 11 bases line up with TRBD2. CDR3 size: 15 residues. Losses at the gene ends were 3 bases for V and 1 base for J; bases not matched to a gene: 1. Germline V CDR1 and CDR2: LNHDA, SQIVND (reference sequence). Full variable domain (rest looked up from reference TRBV19 and TRBJ2-5): DGGITQSPKYLFRKEGQNVTLSCEQNLNHDAMYWYRQDPGQGLRLIYYSQIVNDFQKGDIAEGYSVSREKKESFPLTVTSAQKNPTAFYLCASSMLAGGQETQYFGPGTRLLVL.

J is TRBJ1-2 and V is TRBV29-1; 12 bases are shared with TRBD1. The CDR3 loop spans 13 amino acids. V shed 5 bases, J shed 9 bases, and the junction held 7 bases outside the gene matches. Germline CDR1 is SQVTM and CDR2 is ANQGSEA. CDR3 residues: CSVTRDRGLSYTF. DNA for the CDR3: TGCAGCGTTACCCGGGACAGGGGGCTAAGCTACACCTTC.

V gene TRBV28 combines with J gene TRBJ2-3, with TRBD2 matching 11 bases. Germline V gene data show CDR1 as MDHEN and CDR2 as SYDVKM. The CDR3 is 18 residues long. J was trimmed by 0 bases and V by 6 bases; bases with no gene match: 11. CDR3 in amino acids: CASSEGIGTSGSTDTQYF. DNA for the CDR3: TGTGCCAGCAGCGAAGGGATCGGGACTAGCGGTAGCACAGATACGCAGTATTTT.